The entry below gives a single T cell receptor (beta chain) sequence along with its context. This entry belongs to a study of metastatic and nonmetastatic thyroid tumors. The entire patient cohort was treatment-naive prior to thyroid surgery. TCRdb re-clonotyped the PCR reads via MiXCR. The table shows fewer than 40,000 clones, with approximately 44% occurring only once. The receptor was derived from a male donor with papillary thyroid cancer or a benign thyroid nodule (not recorded which). Some clones in this sample may be carry-over from other donors' samples. Sample: tumor tissue.

This chain's CDR3 is CASSQDSRGVGNEQFF. CDR3 bases: TGCGCCAGCAGCCAAGATTCCCGAGGGGTTGGTAATGAGCAGTTCTTC. This chain joins TRBV4-1 and TRBJ2-1; D tentatively fits TRBD1 or TRBD2 (5 bases each). The CDR3 runs to 16 residues. Germline CDR1 MGHRA, CDR2 YSYEKL. Trimming removed 0 bases at V and 7 bases at J, with 16 bases between.